This entry lists 11 T cell receptor beta chains sequenced from one sample in a study of cytomegalovirus exposure and HLA in healthy donors. PCR was performed using 60 Vbeta and 13 Jbeta primers. Produced via immunoSEQ multiplex PCR; TCRdb's table is partial and in-frame only. The table shows 95,000 to 150,000 clones, with around 80% occurring only once. The sequenced sample was PBMCs. The receptors come from a female donor in good health and CMV-seronegative.

CDR3 nucleotides: TGTGCCAGCAGTCGAGGGGGGGGTCGTAGGAACTATGGCTACACCTTC. Translation gives CASSRGGGRRNYGYTF. This chain links TRBV28 with TRBJ1-2; TRBD1 might be the D (6 bases). This CDR3 spans 16 amino acids. Trimming left V 5 bases short and J 2 bases short, with 18 bases between. Germline-derived CDR1 and CDR2 are MDHEN and SYDVKM.

The chain employs TRBV7-2 and TRBJ1-3; D not resolved. With 1 base removed from V and 4 bases from J, the gap between germline ends came to 14 bases. The CDR3 totals 16 residues. CDR1 and CDR2 from the germline V gene are SGHTA and FQGNSA. The CDR3 bases are TGTGCCAGCAGCTTAGGCGAGGGCGCCTTCGGAAACACCATATATTTT. This encodes CASSLGEGAFGNTIYF. Full variable domain (outside the CDR3, taken from reference TRBV7-2 and TRBJ1-3): GAGVSQSPSNKVTEKGKDVELRCDPISGHTALYWYRQSLGQGLEFLIYFQGNSAPDKSGLPSDRFSAERTGGSVSTLTIQRTQQEDSAVYLCASSLGEGAFGNTIYFGEGSWLTVV.

V gene TRBV21-1 combines with J gene TRBJ1-5; the table's D call, TRBD1, has no DNA check behind it. TRBV21-1 is deemed a pseudogene. The CDR3 contains 12 residues. As DNA, the CDR3 is TGTGCCAGCACCAGGGTTTGTCAGCCCCAGCATTTT. Residues: CASTRVCQPQHF.

This chain joins TRBV6-1 and TRBJ1-6; D ambiguous. Germline V gene sequence: CDR1 MNHNS, CDR2 SASEGT. The CDR3 totals 14 residues. V shed 6 bases and J shed 9 bases, with 15 bases lying between them. The CDR3 bases are TGTGCCAGCAGACCGGGAGGTAGTGGTTCACCCCTCCACTTT. This gives the protein CASRPGGSGSPLHF.

In nucleotides, the CDR3 is TGTGCCAGCAGCCGCGACAGGGGGGACTACGAGCAGTACTTC. Its protein is CASSRDRGDYEQYF. J is TRBJ2-7 and V is TRBV7-3, with TRBD1 matching 9 bases. This CDR3 is built from 14 residues. Looked up from germline, CDR1 is SGHTA and CDR2 is FQGTGA. Trimming cost V 5 bases and J 3 bases; bases outside gene matches: 5.

In nucleotides, the CDR3 is TGTGCCAGCACCCAGGGCAGGGGAACCTACGAGCAGTACTTC. It translates to CASTQGRGTYEQYF. The chain employs TRBV6-1 and TRBJ2-7, with a possible D match to TRBD1 (6 bases). V was pared by 7 bases and J by 2 bases, with 15 bases between. CDR3 length: 14 amino acids. CDR1 and CDR2 (germline): MNHNS, SASEGT.

The CDR3 DNA reads as TGTGCCAGCAGTTTAGCGCGTAATTCACCCCTCCACTTT. It codes for CASSLARNSPLHF. The chain has TRBV27 and TRBJ1-6; no clear D. Between the trimmed V and J ends, which lost 2 bases and 6 bases, there was a span of 5 bases. Germline V gene lookup returns CDR1 MNHEY and CDR2 SMNVEV (reference sequence). The CDR3 extends over 13 amino acids.

Remarks on this clone: At one end the junction does not follow the germline gene, possibly because of a read error. The chain uses TRBV19 and TRBJ2-4; D is undetermined. Looked up from germline, CDR1 is LNHDA and CDR2 is SQIVND (reference sequence). This CDR3 is built from 12 residues. DNA for the CDR3: TGTGCCAGTAGTAAGGTTGGAAACAGTCAGTACTTC. This codes for CASSKVGNSQYF.

CDR3 protein: CAWRKGLVVLNEQFF. The CDR3 DNA reads TGTGCCTGGAGGAAGGGACTAGTGGTTCTCAATGAGCAGTTCTTC. The chain couples TRBV30 to TRBJ2-1; TRBD2 matches 8 bases. CDR1 is GTSNPN and CDR2 is SVGIG in the germline V gene (reference sequence). The V and J ends lost 3 bases and 6 bases, in that order; junction bases with no gene match: 10. The CDR3 contains 15 residues.

J is TRBJ1-2 and V is TRBV7-3, with no clear D. The CDR3 totals 13 residues. The germline gives CDR1 SGHTA, CDR2 FQGTGA. V lost 1 base and J 5 bases, leaving 8 bases between the germline ends. CDR3 sequence reads: CASSLRGGYGYTF. The CDR3 coding sequence is TGTGCCAGCAGCTTAAGAGGCGGGTATGGCTACACCTTC.

The count of this clone is one. The CDR3 region has the DNA TGTGCCAGCAGCCAGCGACTAGCGGGAGGTAGGGCAGATACGCAGTATTTT. It is translated as CASSQRLAGGRADTQYF. The V and J genes are TRBV5-4 and TRBJ2-3; 13 nucleotides agree with TRBD2. Germline trimming cut 4 bases from V and 4 bases from J; bases unmatched to any gene: 9. CDR1 is SGHNT, CDR2 YYREEE, per germline (reference sequence). This CDR3 region has 17 residues. The full variable domain, completed using reference TRBV5-4 and TRBJ2-3, is ETGVTQSPTHLIKTRGQQVTLRCSSQSGHNTVSWYQQALGQGPQFIFQYYREEENGRGNFPPRFSGLQFPNYSSELNVNALELDDSALYLCASSQRLAGGRADTQYFGPGTRLTVL.